This T cell receptor beta chain was sequenced in a study of identical twins. Study-wide results and limits: Reduced insertions were recorded for abundant cord blood beta clonotypes, with no such pattern in memory repertoires.

Donors uniformly comprised healthy Caucasians. It was template switching that added a universal primer site, and there were unique molecular identifiers on the cDNA. TCRdb re-called the 5' RACE reads with MiXCR, one entry per CDR3 protein. The sample consists of more than 600,000 distinct CDR3 sequences, 18% of them appearing once. A remark on this clonotype: The antigen is undetermined.

Another study also made use of these data, one on T cells expressing NK-cell markers. That source notes: These clonotypes also led the CD3+CD56-NKG2C+ fraction in four donors.

Sequencing was done on a sample of PBMCs. The receptor comes from a woman under 30 in good health.

The CDR3, as DNA: TGTGCCAGCTCGCCAATTTCGACAGGCCCTGGGGCCAACGTCCTGACTTTC. It encodes CASSPISTGPGANVLTF. This rearrangement joins TRBV18 to TRBJ2-6, with D possibly matching TRBD1 (6 bases). CDR3 length: 17 amino acids. Trimming left V 6 bases short and J 2 bases short, with 17 bases between. Germline V lookup: CDR1 KGHSH, CDR2 LQKENI. The complete variable domain, with remaining parts taken from reference TRBV18 and TRBJ2-6, reads NAGVMQNPRHLVRRRGQEARLRCSPMKGHSHVYWYRQLPEEGLKFMVYLQKENIIDESGMPKERFSAEFPKEGPSILRIQQVVRGDSAAYFCASSPISTGPGANVLTFGAGSRLTVL.